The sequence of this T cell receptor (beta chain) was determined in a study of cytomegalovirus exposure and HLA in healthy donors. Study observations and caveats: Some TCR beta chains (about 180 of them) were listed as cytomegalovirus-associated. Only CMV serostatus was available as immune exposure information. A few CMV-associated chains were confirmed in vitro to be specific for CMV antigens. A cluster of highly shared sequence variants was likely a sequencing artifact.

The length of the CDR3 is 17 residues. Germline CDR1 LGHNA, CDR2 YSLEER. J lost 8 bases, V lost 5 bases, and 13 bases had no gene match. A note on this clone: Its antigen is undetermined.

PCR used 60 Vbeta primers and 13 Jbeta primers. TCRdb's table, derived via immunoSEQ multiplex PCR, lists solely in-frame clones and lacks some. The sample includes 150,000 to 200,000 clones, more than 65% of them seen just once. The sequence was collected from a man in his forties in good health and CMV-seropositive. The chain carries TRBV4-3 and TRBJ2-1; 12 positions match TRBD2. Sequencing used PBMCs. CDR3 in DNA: TGCGCCAGCAGCATTGGACTAGCGGGACTCCATCCCGATGAGCAGTTCTTC. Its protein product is CASSIGLAGLHPDEQFF.